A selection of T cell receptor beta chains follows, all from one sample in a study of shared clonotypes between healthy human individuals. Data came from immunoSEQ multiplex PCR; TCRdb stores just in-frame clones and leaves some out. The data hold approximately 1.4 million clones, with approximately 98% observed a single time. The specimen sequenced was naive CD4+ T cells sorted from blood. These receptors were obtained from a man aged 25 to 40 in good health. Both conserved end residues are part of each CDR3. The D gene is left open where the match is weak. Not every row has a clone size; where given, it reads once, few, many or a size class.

CDR3 DNA: TGTGCCAGCAGCTCCCTAGGAAACAATGAGCAGTTCTTC
CDR3 protein: CASSSLGNNEQFF
clone size: NA
J gene: TRBJ2-1
V gene: TRBV5-6
D gene: NA

CDR3 DNA: TGTGCCAGCAGCTTAGAGGTGTGGGGTCTCTACGAGCAGTACTTC
CDR3 protein: CASSLEVWGLYEQYF
clone size: NA
J gene: TRBJ2-7
V gene: TRBV7-2
D gene: NA

CDR3 DNA: TGTGCCAGCAGTCTACAGACGACCGTCTACGAGCAGTACTTC
CDR3 protein: CASSLQTTVYEQYF
clone size: NA
J gene: TRBJ2-7
V gene: TRBV6-1
D gene: NA

CDR3 DNA: TGTGCCAGCAGTTACTCGGGCAGCATAAATCAGCCCCAGCATTTT
CDR3 protein: CASSYSGSINQPQHF
clone size: NA
J gene: TRBJ1-5
V gene: TRBV6-5
D gene: NA

CDR3 DNA: TGTGCCTGGAGTGTACTGCTAGACCAGTTCTTC
CDR3 protein: CAWSVLLDQFF
clone size: once
J gene: TRBJ2-1
V gene: TRBV30
D gene: NA

CDR3 DNA: TGTGCCAGCAGTTCCTTCGGGGATGGGGCTGATAATGAAAAACTGTTTTTT
CDR3 protein: CASSSFGDGADNEKLFF
clone size: once
J gene: TRBJ1-4
V gene: TRBV28
D gene: NA

CDR3 DNA: TGTGCCAGCAGCTTAGGGCCCCACATAAACAATGAGCAGTTCTTC
CDR3 protein: CASSLGPHINNEQFF
clone size: NA
J gene: TRBJ2-1
V gene: TRBV7-2
D gene: NA

CDR3 DNA: TGTGCCAGCCGACGGGCTAGCGGGCCCACAGATACGCAGTATTTT
CDR3 protein: CASRRASGPTDTQYF
clone size: NA
J gene: TRBJ2-3
V gene: TRBV6-5
D gene: TRBD2

CDR3 DNA: TGCAGCGCAACCGGGCAGGGGATCGACGAGCAGTACTTC
CDR3 protein: CSATGQGIDEQYF
clone size: NA
J gene: TRBJ2-7
V gene: TRBV29-1
D gene: NA

CDR3 DNA: TGTGCCAGTAGTAACGGCGGGCACTCCTCCTACGAGCAGTACTTC
CDR3 protein: CASSNGGHSSYEQYF
clone size: NA
J gene: TRBJ2-7
V gene: TRBV19
D gene: NA

CDR3 DNA: TGTGCCAGCAGTAAAGGGACGGACTATGGCTACACCTTC
CDR3 protein: CASSKGTDYGYTF
clone size: NA
J gene: TRBJ1-2
V gene: TRBV6-5
D gene: NA

CDR3 DNA: TGTGCCAGCAGCTCTTCCGCCGGCTACACCTTC
CDR3 protein: CASSSSAGYTF
clone size: NA
J gene: TRBJ1-2
V gene: TRBV28
D gene: NA

CDR3 DNA: TGTGCCGGATCCCACGGAACCTACGAGCAGTACTTC
CDR3 protein: CAGSHGTYEQYF
clone size: NA
J gene: TRBJ2-7
V gene: TRBV30
D gene: NA

CDR3 DNA: TGTGCCAGCAGCTTGCGCAAGAGCCTTAGCACAGATACGCAGTATTTT
CDR3 protein: CASSLRKSLSTDTQYF
clone size: NA
J gene: TRBJ2-3
V gene: TRBV7-2
D gene: NA

CDR3 DNA: TGTGCCAGCAGTTACCCCGGGACCGCGACCTACGAGCAGTACTTC
CDR3 protein: CASSYPGTATYEQYF
clone size: NA
J gene: TRBJ2-7
V gene: TRBV6-6
D gene: NA

CDR3 DNA: TGTGCCAGCAAGGTGCGAGGCCCCTACAATGAGCAGTTCTTC
CDR3 protein: CASKVRGPYNEQFF
clone size: few
J gene: TRBJ2-1
V gene: TRBV28
D gene: NA

CDR3 DNA: TGCGCCAGCAGCCGCGGGACCCTCAGGGGGAATGAGCAGTTCTTC
CDR3 protein: CASSRGTLRGNEQFF
clone size: NA
J gene: TRBJ2-1
V gene: TRBV5-1
D gene: NA

CDR3 DNA: TGTGCCAGCCTGGGGGACACCACAGATACGCAGTATTTT
CDR3 protein: CASLGDTTDTQYF
clone size: NA
J gene: TRBJ2-3
V gene: TRBV6-6
D gene: NA

CDR3 DNA: TGTGCCAGCAGTAGTCCAAGGGACAAAGAGACCCAGTACTTC
CDR3 protein: CASSSPRDKETQYF
clone size: NA
J gene: TRBJ2-5
V gene: TRBV2
D gene: NA

CDR3 DNA: TGCGCCAGCAGCTTGGTAGACAGGGGTGAGCAGTTCTTC
CDR3 protein: CASSLVDRGEQFF
clone size: NA
J gene: TRBJ2-1
V gene: TRBV5-1
D gene: TRBD1

CDR3 DNA: TGCAGCGTCGATAGCGGGAGGGGGACAGATACGCAGTATTTT
CDR3 protein: CSVDSGRGTDTQYF
clone size: NA
J gene: TRBJ2-3
V gene: TRBV29-1
D gene: TRBD2

CDR3 DNA: TGCAGCGTTGAACACAGGGGGGGACTGGGCTACACCTTC
CDR3 protein: CSVEHRGGLGYTF
clone size: NA
J gene: TRBJ1-2
V gene: TRBV29-1
D gene: TRBD1

CDR3 DNA: TGTGCCAGCAGCCAAGCGTGGGGGTCGGGGGAGCAGTACTTC
CDR3 protein: CASSQAWGSGEQYF
clone size: NA
J gene: TRBJ2-7
V gene: TRBV7-9
D gene: NA

CDR3 DNA: TGTGCCAGCAGGCGACTAGCGGGAGGGCCGGGGAATGAGCAGTTCTTC
CDR3 protein: CASRRLAGGPGNEQFF
clone size: once
J gene: TRBJ2-1
V gene: TRBV2
D gene: TRBD2

CDR3 DNA: TGTGCCAGCAGTGAGACAGGGGGCTCCTACGAGCAGTACTTC
CDR3 protein: CASSETGGSYEQYF
clone size: NA
J gene: TRBJ2-7
V gene: TRBV6-1
D gene: TRBD1

CDR3 DNA: TGCGCCAGCAGCCAAGTGTTTGGGGAGACCCAGTACTTC
CDR3 protein: CASSQVFGETQYF
clone size: NA
J gene: TRBJ2-5
V gene: TRBV4-1
D gene: NA

CDR3 DNA: TGTGCCAGCAGCAAAGGCCCAGGGTTGGAAGGTAGCGAGCAGTACTTC
CDR3 protein: CASSKGPGLEGSEQYF
clone size: NA
J gene: TRBJ2-7
V gene: TRBV21-1
D gene: NA

CDR3 DNA: TGTGCCAGCAGCCGAGCCTACGAGCAGTACTTC
CDR3 protein: CASSRAYEQYF
clone size: NA
J gene: TRBJ2-7
V gene: TRBV6-6
D gene: NA

CDR3 DNA: TGTGCCAGCAGCTTAGTTCTGGGGGCGGGTGAGACCCAGTACTTC
CDR3 protein: CASSLVLGAGETQYF
clone size: NA
J gene: TRBJ2-5
V gene: TRBV11-2
D gene: NA

CDR3 DNA: TGTGCCAGCACCCTAAGCCGGGGGCTGGCTAATGAAAAACTGTTTTTT
CDR3 protein: CASTLSRGLANEKLFF
clone size: NA
J gene: TRBJ1-4
V gene: TRBV2
D gene: NA

CDR3 DNA: TGTGCCAGCAGCTTAGGGGTCGCCTACGAGCAGTACTTC
CDR3 protein: CASSLGVAYEQYF
clone size: NA
J gene: TRBJ2-7
V gene: TRBV11-2
D gene: NA